Listed below are T cell receptor beta chains from one sample, sequenced in a study of shared clonotypes between healthy human individuals. Here immunoSEQ multiplex PCR was the method, and the copy in TCRdb shows in-frame clones only, minus some. Here the sample spans 550,000 to 600,000 clones, around 78% being singletons. The material sequenced was PBMCs. The receptors derive from a woman aged 40 to 49 in good health. Some clones in this sample may be carry-over from other donors' samples. CDR3s include the opening cysteine and the closing phenylalanine or tryptophan. The D gene is left open where the match is weak. Clone size is stated in some rows and not others, as once, few, many or a class when expanded.

v_call,clone_size,j_call,d_call,cdr3_nt,cdr3_aa
TRBV5-1,.,TRBJ2-5,.,TGCGCCAGCAGAGTGGGGACCCAAGAGACCCAGTACTTC,CASRVGTQETQYF
TRBV5-4,.,TRBJ2-7,TRBD2,TGTGCCAGCAGCCCGGGACTAGCGGCATCCTACGAGCAGTACTTC,CASSPGLAASYEQYF
TRBV6-6,.,TRBJ2-7,TRBD1,TGTGCCAGCGCCTACACCGGGACAGGGTCCTACGAGCAGTACTTC,CASAYTGTGSYEQYF
TRBV7-9,.,TRBJ1-1,.,TGTGCCAGCAGCTTATTAGGCACTGAAGCTTTCTTT,CASSLLGTEAFF
TRBV11-2,.,TRBJ2-7,.,TGTGCCAGCAGGCGACCGGGACGGGCCTCCTACGAGCAGTACTTC,CASRRPGRASYEQYF
TRBV4-2,.,TRBJ2-2,TRBD2,TGTGCCAGCAGCCTATCTAGCGGAGGAAACACCGGGGAGCTGTTTTTT,CASSLSSGGNTGELFF
TRBV7-2,.,TRBJ2-7,TRBD2,TGTGCCAGCAGCTCCGGACTAGCGGGATACGACGAGCAGTACTTC,CASSSGLAGYDEQYF
TRBV5-1,.,TRBJ1-2,TRBD1,TGCGCCAGCAGCGAGCGGGACAGGCGTAACTATGGCTACACCTTC,CASSERDRRNYGYTF
TRBV10-2,.,TRBJ1-4,.,TGCGCCAGCAGTGAGTCGGGGGCAGCTAATGAAAAACTGTTTTTT,CASSESGAANEKLFF
TRBV7-3,.,TRBJ2-5,.,TGTGCCAGCAGCTTAGGGGGGCACCAAGAGACCCAGTACTTC,CASSLGGHQETQYF
TRBV15,.,TRBJ2-3,TRBD2,TGTGCCACCAGCAGAGCCACGCTAGCGGTTAGCACAGATACGCAGTATTTT,CATSRATLAVSTDTQYF
TRBV4-3,.,TRBJ2-1,TRBD2,TGCGCCAGCAGCCGAACAGCTAGCGGGAGGGTCTACAATGAGCAGTTCTTC,CASSRTASGRVYNEQFF
TRBV5-4,.,TRBJ2-5,TRBD2,TGTGCCAGCAGCTTGCAGCGGGAGCAAGAGACCCAGTACTTC,CASSLQREQETQYF
TRBV5-4,.,TRBJ2-5,.,TGTGCCAGCAGCCCCGGAATGGGGGGGCCACAAGAGACCCAGTACTTC,CASSPGMGGPQETQYF
TRBV7-9,few,TRBJ2-1,TRBD1,TGTGCCAGCAGCCCAGAGGGACAGGGGTTCTCCTACAATGAGCAGTTCTTC,CASSPEGQGFSYNEQFF
TRBV10-3,.,TRBJ1-2,TRBD1,TGTGCCATCAACCTCAGGGACAGCGTTGGCTACACCTTC,CAINLRDSVGYTF
TRBV28,.,TRBJ1-2,TRBD1,TGTGCCAGCAGATGGGGACAGGACTATGGCTACACCTTC,CASRWGQDYGYTF
TRBV18,few,TRBJ2-6,.,TGTGCCAGCTCACCGTTTAGGGGGAATACACCCTCTGGGGCCAACGTCCTGACTTTC,CASSPFRGNTPSGANVLTF
TRBV7-8,.,TRBJ2-5,.,TGTGCCAGCAGCTCGGAGGGGCGCTTCCAAGAGACCCAGTACTTC,CASSSEGRFQETQYF
TRBV15,.,TRBJ1-3,.,TGTGCCACCAGCAGAGAAACAGAAGCCACCTACTCTGGAAACACCATATATTTT,CATSRETEATYSGNTIYF
TRBV7-9,.,TRBJ2-1,.,TGTGCCAGCGGATCCTCCGCCGACGAGGAGCAGTTCTTC,CASGSSADEEQFF
TRBV18,.,TRBJ2-1,TRBD1,TGTGCCAGCTTACTGACAGGGGGCGGGGAGCAGTTCTTC,CASLLTGGGEQFF
TRBV6-1,few,TRBJ2-3,.,TGTGCCAGCAAGGGACCTCGCCCCAGCACAGATACGCAGTATTTT,CASKGPRPSTDTQYF
TRBV10-1,few,TRBJ2-3,.,TGCGCCAGCAGTCTGCGGGATCCAACCACAGATACGCAGTATTTT,CASSLRDPTTDTQYF
TRBV5-1,.,TRBJ2-1,.,TGCGCCAGCAGCTTGATGCGGACCTACAATGAGCAGTTCTTC,CASSLMRTYNEQFF
TRBV12-5,many,TRBJ1-5,TRBD1,TGTGCTAGTGGCAGGGGGGACGCGGAGCCCCAGCATTTT,CASGRGDAEPQHF
TRBV5-1,.,TRBJ1-5,.,TGCGCCAGCAGCTTGACAGGGAAGGGTCAGCCCCAGCATTTT,CASSLTGKGQPQHF
TRBV29-1,few,TRBJ1-1,.,TGCAGCGCAACGACAGGACCGAACACTGAAGCTTTCTTT,CSATTGPNTEAFF
TRBV5-1,.,TRBJ1-1,.,TGCGCCAGCAGCCCCGAGAGGGTGGGCACTGAAGCTTTCTTT,CASSPERVGTEAFF